This T cell receptor beta chain was sequenced in a study of blood T cells in healthy people across ages (dated by TCRdb to the mid-2010s). About the investigation overall: In model experiments, template switching captured about one uniquely barcoded TCR beta cDNA molecule for every two T cells. To track age-related changes in TCR beta repertoire diversity, the study relied on deep sequencing normalized with unique cDNA molecular identifiers. The donors were divided into four age groups: young (average roughly 15 years), middle-aged (about 40), aged (62) and long-lived (82). Using the same blood draw, the study looked at two additional independent replicas of 1 million unique cDNA reads for two donors, one aged 18 to 30 and the other aged 80 or older. What the research found in general, with its limitations: Compared with the aged group, the long-lived group had more naive CD4+ T cells, fewer expanded clones and increased TCR diversity, a pattern suggesting age selection. Because profiling used bulk unsorted PBMCs, naive and antigen-experienced compartments could not be compared conclusively. Because donor CMV infection status was unknown, age-related changes in expanded clonotypes were potentially confounded. Observed TCR beta diversity per million T cells fell roughly linearly with age, and a significant reduction was already apparent by age around 36. Estimates of total diversity from one million sequenced T cells were regarded as lower bounds and underestimates. Observed TCR beta diversity correlated strongly with the percentage of naive T cells measured by flow cytometry.

From its cysteine to its phenylalanine, the CDR3 spans 14 amino acids. Only the CDR3 portion is preserved as DNA: 42 bases, with reading frame beginning at the first base. V lost 4 bases and J lost 7 bases; the stretch between them is 12 bases long. CDR1 and CDR2 were assigned from the germline V gene as SGHRS and YFSETQ. The 39 donors, aged 6 to 90 years, were systemically healthy Caucasian individuals from Russia. Ten milliliters of peripheral blood were drawn from each donor into EDTA-treated Vacutainer tubes. Ficoll-Paque density-gradient centrifugation was used to isolate PBMCs, with at least 6.5 million per sample. Total RNA, at least 6 micrograms per sample, was extracted from PBMCs with Trizol reagent. For every donor, flow cytometry on a PBMC aliquot measured the percentage of naive CD45RAhigh/CD27high T cells. Library construction relied on 5' RACE. Data came from an Illumina HiSeq 2500. A second roughly 7 to 11 cycle PCR used a sample-barcoded 5' primer and a J-beta primer mix. A unique molecular identifier was introduced onto each TCR beta cDNA molecule by a template-switch 5' adaptor carrying 12 random nucleotides. Each sample yielded at least 2.5 million CDR3-containing paired-end reads. First-strand cDNA synthesis was performed from all RNA using the Mint cDNA synthesis kit, with priming by a TRBC-specific oligonucleotide. All cDNA was treated with uracil-DNA glycosylase and then went through a first 18-cycle PCR with the universal primers M1SS and BC2_uni_R. The original methods were these. Normalization of each sample was performed by random selection of 1 million high-quality reads, each carrying a distinct molecular identifier. Reads sharing molecular identifiers were discarded rather than binned into consensus sequences. CDR3 identification, clonotype clustering and error correction used MiTCR with a Q25 quality threshold and the strictest error-elimination algorithm. A nonparametric unseen species model with Euler transformation was used to estimate a lower bound on total TCR beta diversity. The public reads were reprocessed in TCRdb via fastp at Q25 and MiXCR, keeping in-frame beta chains. Rows matching on CDR3 protein sequence are summarized as one entry with the most common DNA and genes. These V and J calls rely on TCRdb rather than the paper's analysis. The sample data list about 780,000 distinct CDR3 sequences, and about 26% of these were observed just once. 2.5% to 3.5% of the sample is in the top ten clones.

This clonotype was seen more than once but under ten times. What antigen it recognizes has not been identified. No base qualities exist here, and no much larger clone lies one base off it. The sample was also linked to a second study, of T cells of mothers and their children. The second publication reports: The donors were nine systemically healthy Caucasian individuals, made up of three mothers and their six children. cDNA synthesis used all of the extracted RNA, with about 1.5 ug of RNA in each 15 ul reaction. Sample barcodes and 2-4 random nucleotides were added via the M1S primer in the second PCR. Over 9 million TCR beta CDR3 reads came from each mother, compared with some 3 million reads from each child. Thymic selection shapes the output of TCR recombination in a similar way in related and unrelated pairs, and inherited differences have a minor effect. Normalized repertoire overlap was always found to be slightly, but never significantly, higher in related mother-child pairs than in unrelated mother-child pairs. Persistent microchimeric T cell clones were not detected, at a sensitivity of roughly 100 clones per million clonotypes. The study used deep NGS to compare TCR beta repertoires of mothers and children, seeking features distinguishing related mother-child pairs from unrelated individuals. Mothers averaged about 40 +/- 4 years of age and children averaged roughly 11 +/- 4 years. After adapters were ligated using NEBNext reagents, the libraries underwent 100+100 nt paired-end sequencing on an Illumina HiSeq 2000. To prevent cross-contamination, the mother and child libraries were prepared a month apart and were sequenced in separate runs. Each donor had between 500,000 and 2,000,000 distinct TCR beta clonotypes identified. Naive TCR beta clonotypes were estimated from low-frequency clonotypes matched to each donor's FACS-determined naive share, without sorting.

This receptor chain uses TRBV5-1 and TRBJ1-6; the D segment cannot be called with confidence. Sequencing was done on a sample of blood. The TCR was taken from a boy aged 5-17 years in good health. The CDR3 in this case is CASSPGTVNSPLHF. The bases are TGCGCCAGCAGCCCCGGCACGGTAAATTCACCCCTCCACTTT.